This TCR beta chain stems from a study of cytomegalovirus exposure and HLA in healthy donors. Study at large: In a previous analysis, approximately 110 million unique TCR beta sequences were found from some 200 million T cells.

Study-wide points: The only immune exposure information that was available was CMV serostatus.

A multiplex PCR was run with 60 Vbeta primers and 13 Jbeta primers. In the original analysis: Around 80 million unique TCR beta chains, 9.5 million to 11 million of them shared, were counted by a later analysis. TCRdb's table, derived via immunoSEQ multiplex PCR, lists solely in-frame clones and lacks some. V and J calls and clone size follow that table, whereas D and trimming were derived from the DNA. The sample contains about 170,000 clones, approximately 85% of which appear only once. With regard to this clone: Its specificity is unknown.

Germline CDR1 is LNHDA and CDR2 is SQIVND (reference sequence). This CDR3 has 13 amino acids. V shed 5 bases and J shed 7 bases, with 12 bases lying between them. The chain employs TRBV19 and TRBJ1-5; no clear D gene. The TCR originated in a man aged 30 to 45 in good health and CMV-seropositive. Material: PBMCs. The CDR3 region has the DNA TGTGCCAGTAGTTTCATGCGGGAACAGCCCCAGCATTTT. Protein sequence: CASSFMREQPQHF.